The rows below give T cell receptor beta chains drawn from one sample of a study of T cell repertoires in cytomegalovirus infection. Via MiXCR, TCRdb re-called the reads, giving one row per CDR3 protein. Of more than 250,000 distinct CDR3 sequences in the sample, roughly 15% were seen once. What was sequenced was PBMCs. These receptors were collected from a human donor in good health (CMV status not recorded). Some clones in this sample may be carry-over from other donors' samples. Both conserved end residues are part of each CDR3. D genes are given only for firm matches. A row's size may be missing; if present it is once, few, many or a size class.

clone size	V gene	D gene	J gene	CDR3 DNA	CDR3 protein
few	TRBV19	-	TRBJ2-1	TGTGCCAGTAGTGCCAACCCCCGCAATGAGCAGTTCTTC	CASSANPRNEQFF
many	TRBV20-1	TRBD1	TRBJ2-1	TGCAGTGCTAGAGATCTCTCCGGGACAGGAGACAATGAGCAGTTCTTC	CSARDLSGTGDNEQFF
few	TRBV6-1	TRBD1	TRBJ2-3	TGTGCCAGCAGCGCGACAGGGCACACGCAGTATTTT	CASSATGHTQYF
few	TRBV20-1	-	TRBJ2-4	TGCAGTGCTAGAGGGGCCAAAAACATTCAGTACTTC	CSARGAKNIQYF
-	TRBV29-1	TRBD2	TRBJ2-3	TGCAGCGTTGAAGTAGCGGGAGATAGCACAGATACGCAGTATTTT	CSVEVAGDSTDTQYF
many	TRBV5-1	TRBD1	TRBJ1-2	TGCGCCAGCAGCTTGGATTGGGACAGAAACTATGGCTACACCTTC	CASSLDWDRNYGYTF
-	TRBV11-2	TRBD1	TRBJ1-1	TGTGCCAGCAGCTTCGTGGGACAGGAAGCTTTCTTT	CASSFVGQEAFF
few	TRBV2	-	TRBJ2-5	TGTGCCAGCAGTTCACCCAGTGGGACGGGGCTAGCCCAGTACTTC	CASSSPSGTGLAQYF
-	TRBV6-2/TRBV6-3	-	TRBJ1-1	TGTGCCAGCAGTTACTCCGGGGGCACTGAAGCTTTCTTT	CASSYSGGTEAFF
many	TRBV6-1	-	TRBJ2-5	TGTGCCAGCAGTGAAGTTGCCTACCAAGAGACCCAGTACTTC	CASSEVAYQETQYF
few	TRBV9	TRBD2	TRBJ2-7	TGTGCCAGCAGCGTCCGGGACTACAACTACGAGCAGTACTTC	CASSVRDYNYEQYF
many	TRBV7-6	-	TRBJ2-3	TGTGCCAGCAGCTTTGAATTTACAGATACGCAGTATTTT	CASSFEFTDTQYF
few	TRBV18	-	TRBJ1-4	TGTGCCAGCTCAGGCTCCAGGGGAAAACTGTTTTTT	CASSGSRGKLFF
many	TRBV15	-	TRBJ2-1	TGTGCCACCAGCAGAGAGGGCCGTGATGAGCAGTTCTTC	CATSREGRDEQFF
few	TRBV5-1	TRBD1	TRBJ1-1	TGCGCCAGCAGCCAAGAAGGGGGACAGGGGAAATTTGAAGCTTTCTTT	CASSQEGGQGKFEAFF
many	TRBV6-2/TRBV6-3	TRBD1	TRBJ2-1	TGTGCCAGCAGTTACTCGCCAGGGGGCGTATACAATGAGCAGTTCTTC	CASSYSPGGVYNEQFF
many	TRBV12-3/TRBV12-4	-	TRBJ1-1	TGTGCCAGCAGTCAGGGAACTGAAGCTTTCTTT	CASSQGTEAFF
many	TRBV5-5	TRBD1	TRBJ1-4	TGTGCCAGCAGCTCCCTGCGACAGGGCGGGGATGAAAAACTGTTTTTT	CASSSLRQGGDEKLFF
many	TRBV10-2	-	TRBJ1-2	TGCGCCAGCAGTGAAGGGCAAGGTGGCTACACCTTC	CASSEGQGGYTF
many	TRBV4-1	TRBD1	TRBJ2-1	TGCGCCAGCAGCCAAGTACCGGGACAGGGGATCATTGAGCAGTTCTTC	CASSQVPGQGIIEQFF
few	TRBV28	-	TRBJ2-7	TGTGCCAGCAGTTTACTAGGGGGTAAGGGATACGAGCAGTACTTC	CASSLLGGKGYEQYF
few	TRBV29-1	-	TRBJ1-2	TGCAGCGTTGACTCTCTAGAACGGTACTATGGCTACACCTTC	CSVDSLERYYGYTF
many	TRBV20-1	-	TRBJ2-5	TGCAGTGCTAGAGCGGCAGGGCGAGAGACCCAGTACTTC	CSARAAGRETQYF
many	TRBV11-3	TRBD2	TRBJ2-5	TGTGCCAGCAGCTTGGGTTCGCTAGCGGGAGGGCCGGGGGAGACCCAGTACTTC	CASSLGSLAGGPGETQYF
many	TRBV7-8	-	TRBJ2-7	TGTGCCAGCAGCTTAGTTCAACAGTCCTACGAGCAGTACTTC	CASSLVQQSYEQYF
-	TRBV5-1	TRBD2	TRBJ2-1	TGCGCCAGCAGCTCAGGACTAGCGGGGCCTGTGGGGCAGTTCTTC	CASSSGLAGPVGQFF
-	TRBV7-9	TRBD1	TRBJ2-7	TGTGCCAGCAGCTTTAGTGGACAGGGCCTCGAGCAGTACTTC	CASSFSGQGLEQYF
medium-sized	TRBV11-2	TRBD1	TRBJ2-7	TGTGCCAGCAGCCCGGACAGGGGAACGCGCTACGAGCAGTACTTC	CASSPDRGTRYEQYF